Sequencing of this TCR beta chain was carried out in a study of T cells after posttransplantation cyclophosphamide. Clones were read by immunoSEQ multiplex PCR, and TCRdb kept only the in-frame ones, dropping some. Singletons are absent from the sample, which has 37,000 or so clones. This clone has ten or more counts. What it binds is not known. This CDR3 has 14 amino acids. Per the germline V gene, CDR1 is MGHRA and CDR2 is YSYEKL. The ends lost 4 bases at V and 5 bases at J; junction bases unmatched: 6. Findings of the study overall: TRB overlap between skin or GI tissue T cells and blood was limited. Recipient CMV seropositivity and CMV reactivation strongly tracked TRB clonality. Donor CD8+ memory clones often dominated recipient blood repertoires at later times.

This related bone marrow graft donor gave peripheral blood on the day of marrow donation. This receptor was obtained from a man younger than 45 in good health and a related stem cell transplant donor. This rearrangement joins TRBV4-1 to TRBJ2-7; the match to TRBD1 covers 9 bases. The source material was PBMCs. Here the CDR3 reads CASSLWDRDDEQYF. For the CDR3, the DNA is TGCGCCAGCAGCCTGTGGGACAGGGACGACGAGCAGTACTTC.